Shown below are 25 T cell receptor beta chains from a single sample sequenced in a study of Graves' ophthalmopathy and Graves' hyperthyroidism. Amplification of TCR beta CDR3 regions used RNA transcripts. HTBI primers were employed in first-round RT-PCR, then a second-round multiplex PCR followed. One entry per CDR3 protein, called by TCRdb with MiXCR from the multiplex PCR reads. The repertoire holds 200,000 to 250,000 distinct CDR3 sequences, with 20% to 25% as singletons. The sample comprised peripheral blood. These receptors were collected from a woman between 45 and 65 years old with Graves' ophthalmopathy.

This clonotype has ten or more counts. The V call is TRBV5-1, the J call TRBJ1-1, with no clear D. Germline loops: CDR1 SGHRS, CDR2 YFSETQ. V lost 6 bases, J lost 1 base, and 13 bases lay in between. CDR3 length: 14 amino acids. For the CDR3, the DNA is TGCGCCAGCACCTCGGGCCAACCGAACACTGAAGCTTTCTTT. Translating it yields CASTSGQPNTEAFF. Complete variable domain (other parts from reference TRBV5-1 and TRBJ1-1): KAGVTQTPRYLIKTRGQQVTLSCSPISGHRSVSWYQQTPGQGLQFLFEYFSETQRNKGNFPGRFSGRQFSNSRSEMNVSTLELGDSALYLCASTSGQPNTEAFFGQGTRLTVV.

Comment on this clonotype: The germline gene is not matched at one end of the junction; a read error may be the cause. CDR3 amino acids: CACSLTAFETQYF. Here the CDR3 DNA reads TGTGCCTGCAGCTTAACGGCTTTTGAGACCCAGTACTTC. The chain carries TRBV7-3 and TRBJ2-5, with no clear D. This CDR3 is 13 amino acids long. CDR1 is SGHTA, CDR2 FQGTGA, per germline.

This clonotype was seen ten or more times. The conserved final phenylalanine or tryptophan is absent from the CDR3, which likely points to a read error. This chain uses TRBV12-3 or TRBV12-4 with TRBJ1-2; D ambiguous. This CDR3 is 11 amino acids long. V was clipped by 3 bases and J by 1 base, with 0 bases between them. CDR3 residues: CASSFNYGYTS. CDR3 in DNA: TGTGCCAGCAGTTTTAACTATGGCTACACCTCC.

The sample holds a few counts of this clonotype. J is TRBJ2-7 and V is TRBV19; the D is unclear. The CDR3 consists of 13 residues. V was clipped by 4 bases and J by 1 base, with 8 bases between them. Per germline, CDR1 LNHDA and CDR2 SQIVND (reference sequence). CDR3 protein: CASSRTRSYEQYF. The CDR3 nucleotides read TGTGCCAGTAGTAGAACACGATCCTACGAGCAGTACTTC.

This clonotype was seen repeatedly, ten times or more. The chain links TRBV5-1 to TRBJ1-1; D possibly corresponds to TRBD1 (5 bases). There are 15 residues in the CDR3. CDR1 is SGHRS, CDR2 YFSETQ, per germline. The V end lost 2 bases, the J end lost 5 bases, and 16 bases lay between the germline ends. Here the CDR3 DNA reads TGCGCCAGCAGCTTTGGTCAGGGTCTGGTTACTGAAGCTTTCTTT. Translation gives CASSFGQGLVTEAFF.

Ten or more counts support this clonotype. The chain carries TRBV27 and TRBJ1-6; D gene ambiguous. The germline V gene has CDR1 MNHEY and CDR2 SMNVEV (reference sequence). V was cut by 8 bases and J by 9 bases, with 20 bases left in between. There are 15 residues in the CDR3. CDR3 residues: CASGKVDAISSPLHF. The CDR3 nucleotides read TGTGCCAGCGGAAAGGTAGACGCTATCTCTTCACCCCTCCACTTT.

The gene calls are TRBV6-5 and TRBJ2-7; 14 nucleotides agree with TRBD2. The V gene end was trimmed by 4 bases and the J gene end by 3 bases; junction bases not matched to a gene: 8. CDR1 MNHEY and CDR2 SVGAGI come from the germline V gene. The CDR3 has 17 amino acids. As DNA, the CDR3 is TGTGCCAGCAGTTCTACTTGGACTAGCGGGGGGTTCTACGAGCAGTACTTC. It specifies CASSSTWTSGGFYEQYF.

The sample holds a few counts of this clonotype. The chain couples TRBV6-1 to TRBJ1-5; D gene ambiguous. This CDR3 has 13 residues. Trimming shortened V by 8 bases and J by 1 base, and 9 bases separated the two germline ends. Germline values: CDR1 MNHNS, CDR2 SASEGT. The CDR3 DNA is TGTGCCAGCCTCGGACCGAGCAATCAGCCCCAGCATTTT. It is translated as CASLGPSNQPQHF.

This clonotype was picked up a small number of times. V is TRBV30 and J is TRBJ1-2; D may be TRBD1 (6 bases). CDR1 is GTSNPN and CDR2 is SVGIG in the germline V gene (reference sequence). The CDR3 runs to 12 residues. V lost 1 base to trimming and J lost 8 bases, with 11 bases between them. CDR3 DNA sequence: TGTGCCTGGAGTGAAACAGGGCCCGGCTACACCTTC. The encoded protein is CAWSETGPGYTF.

A word on this clonotype: A read error may be the cause here, since a much bigger clone is one base away. V usage is TRBV6-1 and J usage is TRBJ2-7; D possibly corresponds to TRBD2 (7 bases). The CDR3 is 14 amino acids. V was trimmed by 11 bases and J by 3 bases, leaving 20 bases between them. CDR1 is MNHNS, CDR2 SASEGT, per germline. The CDR3 sequence is CAGTPVGGDYEQYF. CDR3 in DNA: TGTGCCGGCACTCCGGTAGGGGGGGACTACGAGCAGTACTTC.

There are many counts of this clonotype. The chain recombines TRBV6-1 with TRBJ2-5; tentative D call: TRBD2 (5 bases). The CDR3 consists of 12 residues. In germline, CDR1 is MNHNS, CDR2 SASEGT. The germline V and J ends were trimmed by 8 bases and 3 bases, with 10 bases remaining between them. CDR3 DNA: TGTGCCAGCGCGGGTCCCAAAGAGACCCAGTACTTC. Its protein product is CASAGPKETQYF.

In its sample, this clonotype was seen many times. The CDR3 bases are TGTGCCAGCAGGGGCCCCTACTCCTACGAGCAGTACTTC. It encodes CASRGPYSYEQYF. J is TRBJ2-7 and V is TRBV12-3 or TRBV12-4; D gene uncertain. The CDR3 has 13 residues. The V and J ends lost 6 bases and 0 bases respectively, with 9 bases between them.

There are many counts of this clonotype. The V call is TRBV28, the J call TRBJ1-6, with D unresolved. The CDR3 extends over 13 amino acids. Germline loops: CDR1 MDHEN, CDR2 SYDVKM. The germline V and J ends were trimmed by 6 bases and 8 bases, with 11 bases remaining between them. The CDR3 bases are TGTGCCAGCAGCCCTATCATCGATTCACCCCTCCACTTT. Translation: CASSPIIDSPLHF.

This clonotype was picked up many times. This rearrangement joins TRBV29-1 to TRBJ2-7; TRBD1 agrees at 9 bases. V gave up 6 bases and J gave up 5 bases; unmatched junction bases: 8. This CDR3 is 13 amino acids long. Looked up from germline, CDR1 is SQVTM and CDR2 is ANQGSEA. The CDR3 spells CSVEQGQGHEQYF. The CDR3 region has the DNA TGCAGCGTAGAACAGGGACAGGGACACGAGCAGTACTTC.

This clonotype was detected many times. The germline gene is not matched at one end of the junction; a read error may be the cause. The chain employs TRBV6-2 or TRBV6-3 and TRBJ1-1; the D gene is possibly TRBD1 (5 bases). Germline assignment: CDR1 MNHEY and CDR2 SVGEGT. The CDR3 covers 15 residues. The CDR3 sequence: CASSYSTGPHAEAFF. The DNA for the CDR3 is TGTGCCAGCAGCTACTCCACGGGGCCTCACGCTGAAGCTTTCTTT.

The rearrangement joins TRBV6-2 or TRBV6-3 to TRBJ1-1, with no clear D. Germline lookup yields CDR1 MNHEY and CDR2 SVGEGT. The CDR3 consists of 11 residues. V was trimmed by 8 bases and J by 4 bases, leaving 8 bases between them. CDR3 in DNA: TGTGCCAGCGGGCACGGCACTGAAGCTTTCTTT. This codes for CASGHGTEAFF.

This clonotype has a count of ten or more. The V gene is TRBV2, the J gene TRBJ2-2; 7 positions match TRBD1. Germline trimming cut 5 bases from V and 7 bases from J; bases unmatched to any gene: 7. There are 14 residues in the CDR3. Germline V gives CDR1 SNHLY, CDR2 FYNNEI. DNA for the CDR3: TGTGCCAGCAGTTCTACAGGGGATGTCGGGGAGCTGTTTTTT. This gives the protein CASSSTGDVGELFF.

The table lists this clonotype with many counts. This chain links TRBV5-1 with TRBJ2-7; D gene uncertain. The CDR3 sequence is 13 residues long. Per germline, CDR1 SGHRS and CDR2 YFSETQ. V lost 2 bases and J 5 bases, leaving 11 bases between the germline ends. CDR3 nucleotide sequence: TGCGCCAGCAGCTTTGGGGTCCTCAACGAGCAGTACTTC. It yields the protein CASSFGVLNEQYF.

The sample holds many counts of this clonotype. This chain joins TRBV6-1 and TRBJ1-1; D is unresolved. Germline-derived CDR1 and CDR2 are MNHNS and SASEGT. The CDR3 spans 11 residues. Trimming took off 10 bases at V and 7 bases at J, with 13 bases between the two ends. This CDR3 is CATRTVVEAFF. Written as DNA, the CDR3 is TGTGCCACCCGGACGGTTGTTGAAGCTTTCTTT.

This clonotype was found many times. V and J are TRBV11-2 and TRBJ2-5; the match to TRBD1 covers 7 bases. The CDR3 extends over 15 amino acids. The junction had 12 bases not matched to a gene; V was cut back by 5 bases and J by 6 bases. Germline V gene data show CDR1 as SGHAT and CDR2 as FQNNGV. The CDR3 here is CASSPGGAGTKTQYF. DNA of the CDR3: TGTGCCAGCAGCCCAGGGGGTGCAGGAACTAAGACCCAGTACTTC.

This clonotype was observed many times. The chain is built from TRBV7-9 and TRBJ2-6; D uncertain. V was shortened by 3 bases and J by 1 base, with 7 bases between the two germline ends. The germline V gene encodes CDR1 SEHNR and CDR2 FQNEAQ (reference sequence). The CDR3 sequence is 15 residues long. The DNA of the CDR3 is TGTGCCAGCAGCTTTTCTGGATCTGGGGCCAACGTCCTGACTTTC. Its translation is CASSFSGSGANVLTF.

This clonotype was seen repeatedly, ten times or more. V usage is TRBV19 and J usage is TRBJ2-7; D is possibly TRBD2 (6 bases). V lost 5 bases to trimming and J lost 3 bases, with 8 bases between them. This CDR3 is built from 12 residues. Per the germline V gene, CDR1 is LNHDA and CDR2 is SQIVND (reference sequence). The CDR3 reads CASSRRGYEQYF. CDR3 coding DNA: TGTGCCAGTAGTCGGCGGGGCTACGAGCAGTACTTC.

This clonotype was found many times. The gene calls are TRBV18 and TRBJ1-1; D remains ambiguous. Germline V gene lookup returns CDR1 KGHSH and CDR2 LQKENI. The CDR3 spans 13 residues. The V and J ends lost 3 bases and 10 bases respectively, with 15 bases between them. CDR3 amino acids: CASSPGQQNGAFF. In DNA, the CDR3 is TGTGCCAGCTCACCGGGCCAACAAAACGGAGCTTTCTTT.

This clonotype was recorded many times. The chain couples TRBV19 to TRBJ1-2; D call uncertain. Germline V gives CDR1 LNHDA, CDR2 SQIVND (reference sequence). The V gene lost 3 bases and the J gene lost 8 bases, with 10 bases spanning the gap. This CDR3 comprises 12 residues. The CDR3 DNA sequence: TGTGCCAGTAGTATCGGAGCGAGAGGCTACACCTTC. This sequence encodes CASSIGARGYTF.

At least ten counts were recorded for this clonotype. V is TRBV7-9 and J is TRBJ2-7; D is undetermined. The germline gives CDR1 SEHNR, CDR2 FQNEAQ (reference sequence). With 4 bases removed from V and 4 bases from J, the gap between germline ends came to 11 bases. The CDR3 has 13 residues. CDR3 in amino acids: CASSSLSLYEQYF. In DNA, the CDR3 is TGTGCCAGCAGCTCCCTTTCGCTGTACGAGCAGTACTTC.